These 12 T cell receptor beta chains were all obtained from the same sample, sequenced in a study of T cell clones after liver transplantation. Sequencing was performed with immunoSEQ multiplex PCR; in TCRdb, only in-frame clones are kept and a portion is missing. The data contain around 75,000 clones, approximately 80% of them singletons. The sequencing here drew on CD4+ T cells from blood, taken about 50 months after liver transplant. The receptor source for this set is a human patient who received a liver transplant. Some T cells may be graft donor cells.

J is TRBJ2-2 and V is TRBV4-2; 14 bases agree with TRBD2. Germline CDR1 and CDR2: LGHNA and YNFKEQ. J gave up 7 bases and V 3 bases, and 13 bases lay outside the gene matches. The CDR3 length is 19 residues. CDR3 sequence reads: CASSQGVAGTSGGVGELFF. CDR3 nucleotide sequence: TGTGCCAGCAGCCAGGGAGTAGCCGGGACTAGCGGGGGCGTCGGGGAGCTGTTTTTT.

The V gene is TRBV5-1, the J gene TRBJ2-5; 8 bases are shared with TRBD2. The germline V gene has CDR1 SGHRS and CDR2 YFSETQ. Trimming took 9 bases from V and 4 from J; bases not matched to a gene: 14. This CDR3 region has 15 residues. The CDR3 DNA reads TGCGCCACCTCAAGCGGGAGCGGTGGCGGAGAGACCCAGTACTTC. Its protein product is CATSSGSGGGETQYF. Together with reference TRBV5-1 and TRBJ2-5, the CDR3 gives the full variable domain: KAGVTQTPRYLIKTRGQQVTLSCSPISGHRSVSWYQQTPGQGLQFLFEYFSETQRNKGNFPGRFSGRQFSNSRSEMNVSTLELGDSALYLCATSSGSGGGETQYFGPGTRLLVL.

This rearrangement joins TRBV20-1 to TRBJ1-2; no reliable D call. The CDR3 totals 11 residues. The V gene lost 0 bases and the J gene lost 10 bases, with 9 bases spanning the gap. Germline V gives CDR1 DFQATT, CDR2 SNEGSKA (reference sequence). The CDR3 sequence is CSARDARAYTF. In DNA form, the CDR3 reads TGCAGTGCTAGAGATGCGAGGGCCTACACCTTC.

To note about this clone: A read error may produce the germline difference seen at one junction end. This chain connects TRBV7-7 to TRBJ2-5; 7 bases agree with TRBD2. Germline assignment: CDR1 SSHAT and CDR2 FNYEAQ (reference sequence). The CDR3 has 14 amino acids. This CDR3 is CASSLAGRSETQYF. In nucleotides, the CDR3 is TGTGCTAGCAGCTTAGCCGGGAGGTCAGAGACCCAGTACTTC.

The V and J genes are TRBV29-1 and TRBJ1-5; D is perhaps TRBD1 (5 bases). The CDR3 totals 14 residues. Germline assignment: CDR1 SQVTM and CDR2 ANQGSEA. V lost 6 bases and J lost 0, with 12 bases in between. The DNA for the CDR3 is TGCAGCGTCGCTGACAGTACTAGCAATCAGCCCCAGCATTTT. Translated: CSVADSTSNQPQHF.

The gene calls are TRBV7-9 and TRBJ2-7; 10 positions agree with TRBD1. V trimming: 0 bases; J trimming: 0 bases; junction bases outside the gene matches: 5. The CDR3 spans 17 residues. CDR1 SEHNR and CDR2 FQNEAQ come from the germline V gene (reference sequence). This CDR3 reads CASSLAPGTGDSYEQYF. The CDR3 DNA reads TGTGCCAGCAGCTTAGCTCCCGGGACAGGGGACTCCTACGAGCAGTACTTC.

This chain uses TRBV11-2 with TRBJ1-5; D is unresolved. The CDR3 has 14 residues. Germline CDR1 SGHAT, CDR2 FQNNGV. V lost 2 bases and J lost 0, with 5 bases in between. The DNA for the CDR3 is TGTGCCAGCAGCTTATCGGATAGCAATCAGCCCCAGCATTTT. Its translation is CASSLSDSNQPQHF.

The chain couples TRBV2 to TRBJ2-7; D is possibly TRBD2 (6 bases). The CDR3 has 14 residues. Trimming removed 4 bases from V and 3 bases from J, with 13 bases in between. CDR1 is SNHLY and CDR2 is FYNNEI in the germline V gene. CDR3 sequence: CASSVDYRVYEQYF. The CDR3 bases are TGTGCCAGCAGTGTGGACTATCGGGTCTACGAGCAGTACTTC.

The chain links TRBV11-3 to TRBJ1-1; 7 nucleotides line up with TRBD1. The CDR3 length is 14 residues. The germline V gene encodes CDR1 SGHNT and CDR2 YENEEA. V trimming: 5 bases; J trimming: 4 bases; junction bases outside the gene matches: 7. The CDR3 region has the DNA TGTGCCAGCAGCCCAGGGGGGGCCCGCACTGAAGCTTTCTTT. Translating gives CASSPGGARTEAFF. The full variable domain, with the rest looked up from reference TRBV11-3 and TRBJ1-1, is EAGVVQSPRYKIIEKKQPVAFWCNPISGHNTLYWYLQNLGQGPELLIRYENEEAVDDSQLPKDRFSAERLKGVDSTLKIQPAELGDSAVYLCASSPGGARTEAFFGQGTRLTVV.

The rearrangement uses TRBV2 and TRBJ2-1; D not resolved. Between the trimmed V and J ends, which lost 6 bases and 7 bases, there was a span of 13 bases. CDR1 is SNHLY, CDR2 FYNNEI, per germline. The CDR3 has 13 amino acids. CDR3 residues: CASRFGGVNEQFF. The CDR3 DNA follows: TGTGCCAGCAGGTTTGGTGGAGTGAATGAGCAGTTCTTC.

This chain uses TRBV7-3 with TRBJ2-1, with D unclear. The length of the CDR3 is 15 residues. The germline V gene encodes CDR1 SGHTA and CDR2 FQGTGA. Trimming left V 2 bases short and J 0 bases short, with 8 bases between. CDR3 residues: CASSLEESSYNEQFF. The CDR3 nucleotides are TGTGCCAGCAGCTTAGAAGAGAGCTCCTACAATGAGCAGTTCTTC.

This clone appeared once. The chain recombines TRBV18 with TRBJ2-7, with D possibly being TRBD2 (5 bases). Looked up from germline, CDR1 is KGHSH and CDR2 is LQKENI. The CDR3 is made up of 14 amino acids. Trimming cost V 6 bases and J 1 base, with 13 bases left between them. The CDR3 DNA sequence: TGTGCCAGCTCCCGAACCCGGGGATCCTACGAGCAGTACTTC. This translates into CASSRTRGSYEQYF. Supplemented by reference TRBV18 and TRBJ2-7, the full variable domain reads NAGVMQNPRHLVRRRGQEARLRCSPMKGHSHVYWYRQLPEEGLKFMVYLQKENIIDESGMPKERFSAEFPKEGPSILRIQQVVRGDSAAYFCASSRTRGSYEQYFGPGTRLTVT.